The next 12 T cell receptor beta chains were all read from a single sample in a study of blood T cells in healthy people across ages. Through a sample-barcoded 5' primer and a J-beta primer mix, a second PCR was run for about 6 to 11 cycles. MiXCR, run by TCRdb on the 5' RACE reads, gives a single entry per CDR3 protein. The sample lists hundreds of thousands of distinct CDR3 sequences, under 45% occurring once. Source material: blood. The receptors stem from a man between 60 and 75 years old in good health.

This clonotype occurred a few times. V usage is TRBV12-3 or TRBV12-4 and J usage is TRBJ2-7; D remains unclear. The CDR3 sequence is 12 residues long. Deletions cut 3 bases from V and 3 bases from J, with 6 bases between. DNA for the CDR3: TGTGCCAGCAGTTTCGGGTTCTACGAGCAGTACTTC. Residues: CASSFGFYEQYF.

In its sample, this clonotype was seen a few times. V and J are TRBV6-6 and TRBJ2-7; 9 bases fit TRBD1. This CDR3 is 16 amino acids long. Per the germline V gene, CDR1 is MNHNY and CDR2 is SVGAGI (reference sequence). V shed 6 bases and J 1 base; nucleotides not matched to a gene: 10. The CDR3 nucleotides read TGTGCCAGCAGCCGAGGGACAGGGAAGGCGTCCTACGAGCAGTACTTC. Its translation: CASSRGTGKASYEQYF.

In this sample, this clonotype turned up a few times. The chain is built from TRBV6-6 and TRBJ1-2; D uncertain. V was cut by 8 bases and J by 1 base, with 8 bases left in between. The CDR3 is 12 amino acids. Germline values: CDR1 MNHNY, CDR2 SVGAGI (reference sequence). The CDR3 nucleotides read TGTGCCAGCTCTCTTCTTAACTATGGCTACACCTTC. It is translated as CASSLLNYGYTF.

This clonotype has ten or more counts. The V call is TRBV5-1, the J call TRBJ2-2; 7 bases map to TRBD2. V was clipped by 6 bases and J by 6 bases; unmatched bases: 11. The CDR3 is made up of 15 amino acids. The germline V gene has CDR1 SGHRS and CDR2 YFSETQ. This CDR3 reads CASTNSGSPPGELFF. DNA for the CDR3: TGCGCCAGCACAAATAGCGGGTCGCCCCCCGGGGAGCTGTTTTTT.

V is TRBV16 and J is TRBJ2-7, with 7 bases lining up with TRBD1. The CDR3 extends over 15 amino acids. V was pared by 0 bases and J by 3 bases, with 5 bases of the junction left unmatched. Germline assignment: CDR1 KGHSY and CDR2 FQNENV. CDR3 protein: CASSQSYRGYYEQYF. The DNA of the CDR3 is TGTGCCAGCAGCCAATCTTACAGGGGCTACTACGAGCAGTACTTC. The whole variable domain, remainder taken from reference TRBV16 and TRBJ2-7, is GEEVAQTPKHLVRGEGQKAKLYCAPIKGHSYVFWYQQVLKNEFKFLISFQNENVFDETGMPKERFSAKCLPNSPCSLEIQATKLEDSAVYFCASSQSYRGYYEQYFGPGTRLTVT.

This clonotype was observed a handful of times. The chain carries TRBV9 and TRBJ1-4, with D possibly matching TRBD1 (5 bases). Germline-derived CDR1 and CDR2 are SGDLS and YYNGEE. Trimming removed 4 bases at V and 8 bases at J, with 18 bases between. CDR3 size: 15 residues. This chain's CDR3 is CASSLESRGSEKLFF. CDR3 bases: TGTGCCAGCAGCTTAGAAAGCCGGGGGAGCGAAAAACTGTTTTTT. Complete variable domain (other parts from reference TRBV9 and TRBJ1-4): DSGVTQTPKHLITATGQRVTLRCSPRSGDLSVYWYQQSLDQGLQFLIQYYNGEERAKGNILERFSAQQFPDLHSELNLSSLELGDSALYFCASSLESRGSEKLFFGSGTQLSVL.

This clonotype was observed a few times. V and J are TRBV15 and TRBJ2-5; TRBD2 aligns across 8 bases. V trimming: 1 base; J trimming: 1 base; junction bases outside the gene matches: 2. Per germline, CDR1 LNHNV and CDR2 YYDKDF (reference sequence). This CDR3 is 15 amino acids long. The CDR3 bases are TGTGCCACCAGCAGAGTGGGGACTAGCCAAGAGACCCAGTACTTC. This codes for CATSRVGTSQETQYF.

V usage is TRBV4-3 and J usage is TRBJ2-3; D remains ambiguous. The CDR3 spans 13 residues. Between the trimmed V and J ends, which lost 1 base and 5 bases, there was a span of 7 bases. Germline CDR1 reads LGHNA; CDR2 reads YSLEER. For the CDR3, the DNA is TGCGCCAGCAGCCAAGGCCCCCGAGATACGCAGTATTTT. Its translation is CASSQGPRDTQYF.

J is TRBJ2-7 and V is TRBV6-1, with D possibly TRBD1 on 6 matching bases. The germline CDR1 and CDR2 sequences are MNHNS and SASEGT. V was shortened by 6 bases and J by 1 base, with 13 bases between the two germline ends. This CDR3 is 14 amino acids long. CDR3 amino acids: CASSYGDTSYEQYF. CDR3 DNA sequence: TGTGCCAGCAGCTATGGGGACACATCCTACGAGCAGTACTTC.

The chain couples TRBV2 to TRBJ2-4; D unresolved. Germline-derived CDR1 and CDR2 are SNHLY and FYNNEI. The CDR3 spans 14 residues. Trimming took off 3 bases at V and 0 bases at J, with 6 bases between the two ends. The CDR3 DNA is TGTGCCAGCAGTGACCCGAGAGCCAAAAACATTCAGTACTTC. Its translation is CASSDPRAKNIQYF.

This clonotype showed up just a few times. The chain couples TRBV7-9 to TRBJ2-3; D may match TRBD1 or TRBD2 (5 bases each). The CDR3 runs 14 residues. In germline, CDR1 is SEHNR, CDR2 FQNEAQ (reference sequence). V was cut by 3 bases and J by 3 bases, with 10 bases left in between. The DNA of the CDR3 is TGTGCCAGCAGCTTGTTTGGGGGAACAGATACGCAGTATTTT. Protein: CASSLFGGTDTQYF.

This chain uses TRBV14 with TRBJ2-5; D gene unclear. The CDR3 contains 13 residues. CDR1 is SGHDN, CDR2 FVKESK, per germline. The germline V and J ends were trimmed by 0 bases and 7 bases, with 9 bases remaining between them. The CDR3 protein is CASSQDGPGTQYF. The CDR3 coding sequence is TGTGCCAGCAGCCAAGATGGGCCAGGGACCCAGTACTTC.